Below, 25 T cell receptor beta chains from the same sample are listed, as sequenced in a study of blood T cell repertoires in COVID-19. Assay used: immunoSEQ multiplex PCR; TCRdb lists only in-frame clones, some missing. The table records 110,000 to 150,000 clones, 85% to 90% of them present only once. The sequenced material came from peripheral blood. Receptors originate from a woman in her fifties or sixties with active COVID-19.

V gene TRBV10-3 combines with J gene TRBJ2-3; D is unresolved. The V gene's germline CDR1 is ENHRY and CDR2 SYGVKD. The CDR3 runs 11 residues. V lost 6 bases and J lost 5, with 6 bases in between. CDR3 bases: TGTGCCATCAGCCGAGGAGATACGCAGTATTTT. It encodes CAISRGDTQYF.

The rearrangement links TRBV15 to TRBJ2-1; a weak D match, TRBD1 (5 bases). CDR3 length: 15 amino acids. Germline CDR1 is LNHNV and CDR2 is YYDKDF (reference sequence). V was pared by 4 bases and J by 1 base, with 11 bases between. The CDR3 region is CATSKAQGSYNEQFF. CDR3 sequence (DNA): TGTGCCACCAGCAAGGCGCAGGGATCCTACAATGAGCAGTTCTTC.

This sequence joins TRBV2 and TRBJ2-3; tentative D call: TRBD2 (5 bases). This CDR3 has 13 residues. Trimming shortened V by 7 bases and J by 5 bases, and 13 bases separated the two germline ends. Germline-derived CDR1 and CDR2 are SNHLY and FYNNEI. CDR3 sequence reads: CASTYGRLDTQYF. CDR3 coding DNA: TGTGCCAGCACCTATGGGAGATTAGATACGCAGTATTTT.

The genes are TRBV6-5 and TRBJ2-4; TRBD1 matches at 10 bases. The CDR3 loop spans 14 amino acids. Trimming removed 6 bases from V and 8 bases from J; junction bases left unmatched: 7. Germline V gene lookup returns CDR1 MNHEY and CDR2 SVGAGI. The CDR3 nucleotides read TGTGCCAGCAGACCCGGGACAGGGGCGTACATTCAGTACTTC. It codes for CASRPGTGAYIQYF.

This CDR3 is CASSFQGHYGYTF. CDR3 nucleotides: TGTGCCAGCAGTTTCCAGGGGCACTATGGCTACACCTTC. J is TRBJ1-2 and V is TRBV6-2 or TRBV6-3; possibly TRBD1 for D (6 bases). The CDR3 runs 13 residues. Germline V gives CDR1 MNHEY, CDR2 SVGEGT. Trimming cost V 4 bases and J 3 bases, with 9 bases left between them.

The V and J genes are TRBV27 and TRBJ2-3; no reliable D call. The CDR3 length is 16 residues. V dropped 7 bases and J dropped 2 bases, with 19 bases sitting between them. In germline, CDR1 is MNHEY, CDR2 SMNVEV (reference sequence). CDR3 coding DNA: TGTGCCAGCAACCCCGTAGCCGGCGCCTACACAGATACGCAGTATTTT. It translates to CASNPVAGAYTDTQYF.

The gene calls are TRBV7-2 and TRBJ1-1; 7 nucleotides match TRBD1. The germline gives CDR1 SGHTA, CDR2 FQGNSA. Trimming removed 0 bases from V and 3 bases from J; junction bases left unmatched: 1. There are 14 residues in the CDR3. The CDR3 DNA follows: TGTGCCAGCAGCTTAGCGGGACAGCACACTGAAGCTTTCTTT. It is translated as CASSLAGQHTEAFF.

The chain links TRBV27 to TRBJ1-1; D may be TRBD1 (5 bases). The CDR3 consists of 17 residues. Trimming removed 4 bases from V and 3 bases from J, with 21 bases in between. CDR1 and CDR2 from the germline V gene are MNHEY and SMNVEV (reference sequence). The CDR3 protein is CASSSLTFGGLHTEAFF. CDR3 nucleotides: TGTGCCAGCAGTTCACTGACGTTTGGGGGGTTACACACTGAAGCTTTCTTT.

This clone has only one observation. This rearrangement joins TRBV27 to TRBJ2-7, with 8 bases lining up with TRBD2. CDR3 length: 15 residues. The germline gives CDR1 MNHEY, CDR2 SMNVEV (reference sequence). J lost 7 bases, V lost 6 bases, and 14 bases had no gene match. The DNA of the CDR3 is TGTGCCAGCAGCTCATCGGGGGGGCTAGGAAGGGAGCAGTACTTC. Residues: CASSSSGGLGREQYF.

The CDR3 region is CATRGTGANYGYTF. In DNA form, the CDR3 reads TGTGCCACCAGGGGGACAGGAGCTAACTATGGCTACACCTTC. V gene TRBV24-1 combines with J gene TRBJ1-2, with TRBD1 identical over 8 bases. With V trimmed by 7 bases and J by 0 bases, 3 bases remained unmatched. CDR3 length: 14 amino acids. The germline V gene has CDR1 KGHDR and CDR2 SFDVKD.

The J gene is TRBJ2-3, the V gene TRBV19; 13 nucleotides line up with TRBD2. The V gene's germline CDR1 is LNHDA and CDR2 SQIVND (reference sequence). The CDR3 runs 17 residues. Trimming removed 7 bases from V and 1 base from J; junction bases left unmatched: 8. CDR3 region: CASIGLAGEWGTDTQYF. The CDR3 nucleotides are TGTGCCAGTATCGGACTAGCGGGAGAATGGGGCACAGATACGCAGTATTTT.

The chain employs TRBV7-9 and TRBJ2-5, with 7 bases fitting TRBD2. In germline, CDR1 is SEHNR, CDR2 FQNEAQ (reference sequence). The V segment lost 4 bases and the J segment 5 bases; nucleotides outside the gene matches: 10. The CDR3 covers 15 residues. The CDR3, as DNA: TGTGCCAGCAGCTCGCGGGGGACCCCTGGGGAGACCCAGTACTTC. Translating it yields CASSSRGTPGETQYF.

The chain carries TRBV12-3 or TRBV12-4 and TRBJ2-1; 7 bases match TRBD1. CDR3 length: 13 amino acids. With 5 bases clipped from V and 6 bases from J, the junction kept 4 bases outside the gene matches. In nucleotides, the CDR3 is TGTGCCAGCAGTCCTGGGACAGTCAATGAGCAGTTCTTC. Residues: CASSPGTVNEQFF.

The rearrangement links TRBV7-6 to TRBJ1-3, with 7 bases aligning to TRBD1. V gave up 4 bases and J gave up 2 bases; unmatched junction bases: 5. The CDR3 extends over 15 amino acids. Germline loops: CDR1 SGHVS, CDR2 FNYEAQ. The CDR3 nucleotides read TGTGCCAGCAGCTCTTTAACAGGGGCTGGAAACACCATATATTTT. This translates into CASSSLTGAGNTIYF.

The genes are TRBV28 and TRBJ1-2; 7 bases are a match to TRBD1. After removal of 5 bases from V and 7 bases from J, the junction contained 7 bases not matched to a gene. The germline V gene encodes CDR1 MDHEN and CDR2 SYDVKM. This CDR3 is 13 amino acids long. The CDR3 sequence is CASSPTGRGGYTF. The DNA for the CDR3 is TGTGCCAGCAGTCCGACAGGGCGGGGTGGCTACACCTTC.

This chain uses TRBV28 with TRBJ2-7, with 7 bases aligning to TRBD1. Trimming removed 5 bases from V and 0 bases from J; junction bases left unmatched: 13. CDR1 MDHEN and CDR2 SYDVKM come from the germline V gene. The CDR3 contains 17 residues. CDR3 protein: CASSRSFRDSPSYEQYF. In DNA form, the CDR3 reads TGTGCCAGCAGTCGATCGTTCCGGGACAGCCCCTCCTACGAGCAGTACTTC. Full variable domain (outside the CDR3, taken from reference TRBV28 and TRBJ2-7): DVKVTQSSRYLVKRTGEKVFLECVQDMDHENMFWYRQDPGLGLRLIYFSYDVKMKEKGDIPEGYSVSREKKERFSLILESASTNQTSMYLCASSRSFRDSPSYEQYFGPGTRLTVT.

This rearrangement joins TRBV7-9 to TRBJ2-7; no firm D call. Germline loops: CDR1 SEHNR, CDR2 FQNEAQ (reference sequence). CDR3 length: 14 amino acids. Deletions cut 1 base from V and 2 bases from J, with 9 bases between. The CDR3 protein is CASSLGQSPYEQYF. Written as DNA, the CDR3 is TGTGCCAGCAGCTTAGGCCAGTCCCCCTACGAGCAGTACTTC.

The gene calls are TRBV7-3 and TRBJ2-1, with TRBD2 matching 12 bases. CDR3 size: 19 residues. Losses at the gene ends were 6 bases for V and 0 bases for J; bases not matched to a gene: 12. Germline V gives CDR1 SGHTA, CDR2 FQGTGA. CDR3 residues: CASSPIGTSGSSSYNEQFF. CDR3 DNA: TGTGCCAGCAGTCCCATCGGGACTAGCGGGTCTAGCTCCTACAATGAGCAGTTCTTC. Drawing the rest from reference TRBV7-3 and TRBJ2-1, the complete variable domain is GAGVSQTPSNKVTEKGKYVELRCDPISGHTALYWYRQSLGQGPEFLIYFQGTGAADDSGLPNDRFFAVRPEGSVSTLKIQRTERGDSAVYLCASSPIGTSGSSSYNEQFFGPGTRLTVL.

This chain connects TRBV4-3 to TRBJ2-1; 8 bases are a match to TRBD2. The V gene's germline CDR1 is LGHNA and CDR2 YSLEER. CDR3 size: 17 residues. After removal of 1 base from V and 3 bases from J, the junction contained 8 bases not matched to a gene. The CDR3 here is CASSQGLLAAFYNEQFF. In nucleotides, the CDR3 is TGCGCCAGCAGCCAAGGGCTACTAGCGGCATTCTACAATGAGCAGTTCTTC.

The rearrangement uses TRBV6-1 and TRBJ1-4; D gene ambiguous. Germline loops: CDR1 MNHNS, CDR2 SASEGT. V dropped 1 base and J dropped 5 bases, with 11 bases sitting between them. The CDR3 covers 15 residues. CDR3 sequence: CASSEVEQPNEKLFF. CDR3 bases: TGTGCCAGCAGTGAAGTTGAACAGCCGAATGAAAAACTGTTTTTT.

The chain recombines TRBV5-1 with TRBJ2-3; maybe TRBD2 (7 bases). Germline V lookup: CDR1 SGHRS, CDR2 YFSETQ. The CDR3 has 16 residues. Trimming took 2 bases from V and 2 from J, leaving 15 bases between them. The CDR3, as DNA: TGCGCCAGCAGCTTACAGGGCGGGGGATACACAGATACGCAGTATTTT. Protein: CASSLQGGGYTDTQYF.

This clone has more than one count but fewer than ten. The rearrangement joins TRBV27 to TRBJ1-2; 9 nucleotides align to TRBD1. V dropped 6 bases and J dropped 7; count of bases not matched to a gene: 9. This CDR3 has 14 residues. CDR1 and CDR2 from the germline V gene are MNHEY and SMNVEV (reference sequence). This CDR3 is CASSPQQGAPGYTF. As DNA, the CDR3 is TGTGCCAGCAGCCCACAACAGGGGGCTCCTGGCTACACCTTC.

This chain connects TRBV15 to TRBJ2-7, with 10 nucleotides matching TRBD1. After removal of 5 bases from V and 4 bases from J, the junction contained 11 bases not matched to a gene. Per germline, CDR1 LNHNV and CDR2 YYDKDF (reference sequence). CDR3 length: 16 amino acids. CDR3: CATSPTKDRGLYEQYF. The CDR3 region has the DNA TGTGCCACCAGCCCGACCAAAGACAGGGGGCTATACGAGCAGTACTTC.

The chain has TRBV7-9 and TRBJ2-5; 11 nucleotides agree with TRBD2. There are 17 residues in the CDR3. CDR1 and CDR2 (germline): SEHNR, FQNEAQ (reference sequence). The V gene end was trimmed by 1 base and the J gene end by 4 bases; junction bases not matched to a gene: 8. In DNA form, the CDR3 reads TGTGCCAGCAGCTTAGTTAAAGTACTAGCGGGAGCAGAGACCCAGTACTTC. Its translation is CASSLVKVLAGAETQYF.

V gene TRBV12-3 or TRBV12-4 combines with J gene TRBJ2-2; D is unresolved. Trimming took 4 bases from V and 6 from J, leaving 6 bases between them. The CDR3 is made up of 12 amino acids. The CDR3 region has the DNA TGTGCCAGCAGTTATAATTCCGGGGAGCTGTTTTTT. It encodes CASSYNSGELFF.